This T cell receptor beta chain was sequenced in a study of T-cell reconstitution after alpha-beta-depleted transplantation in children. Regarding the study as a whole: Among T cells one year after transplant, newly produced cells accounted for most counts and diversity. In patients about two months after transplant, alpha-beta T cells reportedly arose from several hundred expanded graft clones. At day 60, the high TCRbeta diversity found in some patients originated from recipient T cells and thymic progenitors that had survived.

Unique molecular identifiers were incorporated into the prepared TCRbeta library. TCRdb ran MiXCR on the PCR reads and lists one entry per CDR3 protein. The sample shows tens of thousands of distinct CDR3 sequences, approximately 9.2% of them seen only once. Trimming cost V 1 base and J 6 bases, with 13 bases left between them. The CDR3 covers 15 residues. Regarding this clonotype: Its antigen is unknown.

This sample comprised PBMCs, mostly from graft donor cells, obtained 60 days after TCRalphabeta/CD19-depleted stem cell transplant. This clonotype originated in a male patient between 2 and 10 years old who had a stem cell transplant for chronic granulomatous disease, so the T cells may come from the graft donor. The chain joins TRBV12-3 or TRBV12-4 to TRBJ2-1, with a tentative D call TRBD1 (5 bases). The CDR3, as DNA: TGTGCCAGCAGTTTAGGGGGTGGGGCCCCCAATGAGCAGTTCTTC. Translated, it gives CASSLGGGAPNEQFF.